This T cell receptor (beta chain) was identified in a study of radiotherapy plus CTLA-4 blockade in lung cancer. In regard to this clone: What it binds is not known.

General study points: Reports identified early blood T cell clone dynamics, with interferon-beta, as the best response predictor.

Ipilimumab CTLA-4 blockade and focal radiation were given to patients with chemo-refractory metastatic non-small-cell lung cancer. CDR1 and CDR2 (germline): LGHNA, YNFKEQ. V was shortened by 1 base and J by 10 bases, with 14 bases between the two germline ends. This CDR3 spans 14 amino acids. Data came from immunoSEQ multiplex PCR; TCRdb stores just in-frame clones and leaves some out. The sample lists about 39,000 clones, just under 80% occurring once. Here the sequenced sample was peripheral blood, taken from a patient treated with radiotherapy plus ipilimumab. The source of this sequence is a human donor with non-small cell lung cancer that progressed on radiotherapy plus ipilimumab. This chain joins TRBV4-2 and TRBJ1-3, with a possible D match to TRBD1 (5 bases). The CDR3 DNA is TGTGCCAGCAGCCAAGTGGGGCCGTCCGAGACCATATATTTT. Its translation is CASSQVGPSETIYF.